This passage covers 2 T cell receptor beta chains from one sample sequenced in a study of shared clonotypes between healthy human individuals. CD45RO-negative CD8 cells positively selected for CCR7 made up the naive population, which excluded terminally differentiated effector memory CD45RA+ cells. TCRdb's table, derived via immunoSEQ multiplex PCR, lists solely in-frame clones and lacks some. Among around 1.9 million clones listed, approximately 94% were seen once. The specimen sequenced was naive CD8+ T cells from PBMCs. All receptors derive from a man in his late teens or twenties in good health. Some clones in this sample may be carry-over from other donors' samples.

V gene TRBV25-1 combines with J gene TRBJ2-1; TRBD1 matches at 8 bases. In germline, CDR1 is MGHDK, CDR2 SYGVNS. The CDR3 runs 16 residues. J was trimmed by 7 bases and V by 3 bases; bases with no gene match: 11. The CDR3, as DNA: TGTGCCAGCAGTGACCGAGGACAGGGATTTTTGAATGAGCAGTTCTTC. It encodes CASSDRGQGFLNEQFF.

This chain links TRBV29-1 with TRBJ2-1, with D possibly matching TRBD2 (5 bases). V lost 3 bases and J lost 0, with 15 bases in between. CDR1 and CDR2 from the germline V gene are SQVTM and ANQGSEA. The CDR3 covers 16 residues. The CDR3 nucleotides read TGCAGCGTTGAGGGAGAGGGTCTGAGCTCCTACAATGAGCAGTTCTTC. This translates into CSVEGEGLSSYNEQFF.